These 11 T cell receptor beta chains were all obtained from the same sample, sequenced in a study of somatic mutations in cytotoxic T cells in rheumatoid arthritis. Sequenced by immunoSEQ multiplex PCR; TCRdb stores in-frame clones only, minus some. The data contain 15,000 to 20,000 clones, over 75% of them singletons. The sample was CD8+ T cells sorted from blood. These receptors were taken from a woman between 45 and 65 years old in good health.

The chain couples TRBV6-5 to TRBJ1-4; D is unresolved. CDR3 size: 12 residues. Germline V gives CDR1 MNHEY, CDR2 SVGAGI. V was cut by 6 bases and J by 8 bases, with 10 bases left in between. The CDR3 DNA follows: TGTGCCAGCAGATCTATTGGCGAAAAACTGTTTTTT. Translating gives CASRSIGEKLFF.

The rearrangement uses TRBV29-1 and TRBJ1-1; TRBD1 matches 9 bases. Germline V CDR1 and CDR2: SQVTM, ANQGSEA. The V segment lost 7 bases and the J segment 8 bases; nucleotides outside the gene matches: 5. The CDR3 has 11 residues. The CDR3 coding sequence is TGCAGCGGAGCCGGGACAGGGGAAGCTTTCTTT. It is translated as CSGAGTGEAFF.

The rearrangement joins TRBV5-6 to TRBJ2-7; TRBD2 might be the D (5 bases). CDR3 size: 12 residues. The germline V gene encodes CDR1 SGHDT and CDR2 YYEEEE. V lost 2 bases and J 6 bases, leaving 9 bases between the germline ends. The CDR3 sequence is CASSFGGSEQYF. For the CDR3, the DNA is TGTGCCAGCAGCTTTGGTGGGAGCGAGCAGTACTTC.

This sequence joins TRBV6-1 and TRBJ2-2; tentative D call: TRBD2 (5 bases). CDR3 size: 15 residues. V was clipped by 8 bases and J by 7 bases, with 20 bases between them. The germline CDR1 and CDR2 sequences are MNHNS and SASEGT. The CDR3 DNA follows: TGTGCCAGCTTCAGTCAGGCACTTGGAGGCGGGGAGCTGTTTTTT. It specifies CASFSQALGGGELFF.

The chain uses TRBV5-5 and TRBJ1-5, with unresolved D. CDR1 and CDR2 from the germline V gene are SGHKS and YYEKEE (reference sequence). V lost 0 bases and J 0 bases, leaving 7 bases between the germline ends. The CDR3 is 15 residues long. CDR3 amino acids: CASSLEAISNQPQHF. CDR3 nucleotides: TGTGCCAGCAGCTTGGAGGCTATTAGCAATCAGCCCCAGCATTTT.

This clone appeared a few times. The genes are TRBV7-8 and TRBJ1-4; TRBD1 is a possible D gene (5 bases). Trimming shortened V by 2 bases and J by 7 bases, and 14 bases separated the two germline ends. Germline V gene data show CDR1 as SGHVS and CDR2 as FQNEAQ. CDR3 length: 15 amino acids. CDR3 bases: TGTGCCAGCAGCTTAAGCACCGGGGGGGGTGAAAAACTGTTTTTT. As protein: CASSLSTGGGEKLFF.

The CDR3 DNA reads as TGTGCCAGCAGTCCCCACCGTGGGGGGAACGACGAGCAGTACTTC. It codes for CASSPHRGGNDEQYF. V gene TRBV27 combines with J gene TRBJ2-7; D is possibly TRBD2 (6 bases). The V gene lost 5 bases and the J gene lost 5 bases, with 19 bases spanning the gap. Germline CDR1 and CDR2: MNHEY and SMNVEV (reference sequence). This CDR3 has 15 amino acids.

This chain uses TRBV18 with TRBJ2-1; 7 nucleotides agree with TRBD2. V lost 3 bases, J lost 7 bases, and 0 bases stayed unmatched. This CDR3 spans 12 amino acids. Germline assignment: CDR1 KGHSH and CDR2 LQKENI. This CDR3 is CASSPGGNEQFF. The CDR3 DNA is TGTGCCAGCTCACCCGGGGGGAATGAGCAGTTCTTC.

This chain joins TRBV1 and TRBJ2-2; TRBD2, as called in the table, went unchecked against the DNA. TRBV1 is a pseudogene locus. The CDR3 sequence is 19 residues long. CDR3 region: CTSSQDSGLAGGHFGELFF. The DNA of the CDR3 is TGCACCAGCAGCCAAGATTCGGGACTAGCGGGGGGGCATTTTGGGGAGCTGTTTTTT.

The chain joins TRBV19 to TRBJ1-1, with D maybe TRBD1 (5 bases). The CDR3 runs 14 residues. V was clipped by 5 bases and J by 0 bases, with 10 bases between them. Per germline, CDR1 LNHDA and CDR2 SQIVND (reference sequence). The CDR3 loop reads CASSHPQVNTEAFF. The CDR3, as DNA: TGTGCCAGTAGTCACCCACAGGTGAACACTGAAGCTTTCTTT.

The chain's CDR3 is CASSFYPLYEQYF. CDR3 bases: TGTGCCAGCAGCTTTTACCCGCTCTACGAGCAGTACTTC. The chain links TRBV5-5 to TRBJ2-7; D is ambiguous. CDR1 is SGHKS, CDR2 YYEKEE, per germline (reference sequence). V was trimmed by 2 bases and J by 3 bases, leaving 9 bases between them. CDR3 length: 13 residues.